The entry below describes one TCR beta chain. Other DNA variants within this sample encode the same CDR3. This specimen belongs to a study of blood T cell repertoires in COVID-19. Using immunoSEQ multiplex PCR, the repertoire was profiled, and TCRdb retains in-frame clones only, with some absent. The sample contains hundreds of thousands of clones, 85% of which appear only once. The CDR3 totals 15 residues. Looked up from germline, CDR1 is SGHRS and CDR2 is YFSETQ. J lost 3 bases, V lost 4 bases, and 5 bases had no gene match. Sequences were obtained from PBMCs or T cells enriched from blood (not recorded which). This clonotype was obtained from a woman in her 50s who had recovered from COVID-19. The chain links TRBV5-1 to TRBJ2-5; 11 nucleotides match TRBD1. This chain's CDR3 is CASSVDRGLEETQYF. The CDR3 DNA reads as TGCGCCAGCAGCGTGGACAGGGGGCTGGAAGAGACCCAGTACTTC.